The 20 T cell receptor beta chains below all came from one sample that was sequenced in a study of regulatory T cells in long-lasting Graves disease. Construction of the TCR beta libraries employed iRepertoire HTBI primers in conjunction with Arm-PCR of CDR3 regions. Via MiXCR, TCRdb re-called the multiplex PCR reads, giving one row per CDR3 protein. There are about 660,000 distinct CDR3 sequences in the sample; around 30% occur only once, and roughly 40% lies in the top ten. The sample's time point: persistent/refractory GD, antithyroid drugs over 5 years with positive TRAb. From PBMCs, RNA was extracted and then used to make the TCR library. Sequenced material: peripheral blood mononuclear cells (PBMCs), taken when the disease was refractory, from a patient treated with antithyroid drugs. These receptors were taken from a female donor with Graves disease.

This clonotype was counted only a few times. This chain connects TRBV28 to TRBJ1-1; D might be TRBD1 (6 bases). Germline CDR1 is MDHEN and CDR2 is SYDVKM. The CDR3 length is 15 residues. The V and J ends lost 2 bases and 5 bases respectively, with 15 bases between them. The CDR3 bases are TGTGCCAGCAGTTTAAAAGCCCGGGGGCTGACTGAAGCTTTCTTT. Translated: CASSLKARGLTEAFF.

The chain recombines TRBV7-9 with TRBJ1-1; TRBD1 might be the D (5 bases). This CDR3 spans 16 amino acids. The V gene's germline CDR1 is SEHNR and CDR2 FQNEAQ (reference sequence). The V end was cut by 4 bases, the J end by 2 bases, with 17 bases between. The CDR3 is CASSYPSRGVNTEAFF. The CDR3 DNA is TGTGCCAGCAGCTACCCCTCGAGAGGGGTTAACACTGAAGCTTTCTTT.

This clonotype was observed a handful of times. This chain connects TRBV30 to TRBJ2-7, with D unclear. Trimming cost V 0 bases and J 3 bases, with 12 bases left between them. This CDR3 is built from 14 residues. The germline V gene encodes CDR1 GTSNPN and CDR2 SVGIG (reference sequence). DNA for the CDR3: TGTGCCTGGAGTGTACTCGGGCCTGACTACGAGCAGTACTTC. This codes for CAWSVLGPDYEQYF.

The chain couples TRBV6-2 or TRBV6-3 to TRBJ1-2; no clear D gene. V shed 1 base and J shed 2 bases, with 11 bases lying between them. Germline-derived CDR1 and CDR2 are MNHEY and SVGEGT. This CDR3 is 15 amino acids long. DNA for the CDR3: TGTGCCAGCAGTTACTTCAGCGGTCAGAACTATGGCTACACCTTC. Its protein product is CASSYFSGQNYGYTF.

This clonotype was picked up a small number of times. The chain links TRBV7-2 to TRBJ2-7; D unclear. The germline V and J ends were trimmed by 3 bases and 4 bases, with 13 bases remaining between them. This CDR3 comprises 14 residues. The V gene's germline CDR1 is SGHTA and CDR2 FQGNSA. In DNA form, the CDR3 reads TGTGCCAGCAGCTTTCCCCCCAAGCTTTACGAGCAGTACTTC. It is translated as CASSFPPKLYEQYF.

Worth noting for this clonotype: A much larger clone differs by one base, so this may be a read error. The chain joins TRBV2 to TRBJ2-7, with TRBD1 as a possible D gene (6 bases). Looked up from germline, CDR1 is SNHLY and CDR2 is FYNNEI. This CDR3 spans 12 amino acids. The CDR3 region is CASSLQGTERYF. Here the CDR3 DNA reads TGTGCCAGCAGCCTACAGGGCACCGAGCGGTACTTC.

This clonotype was seen a handful of times. This chain uses TRBV2 with TRBJ1-5, with 10 bases identical to TRBD1. From germline, CDR1 is SNHLY and CDR2 FYNNEI. Trimming took 8 bases from V and 4 from J; bases not matched to a gene: 5. This CDR3 is built from 14 residues. The DNA of the CDR3 is TGTGCCAGCCACGACAGGGGGCCGAATCAGCCCCAGCATTTT. Amino acid sequence: CASHDRGPNQPQHF.

This clonotype came up a few times. The gene calls are TRBV3-1 and TRBJ2-7, with D hard to call. Germline V gene sequence: CDR1 LGHDT, CDR2 YNNKEL (reference sequence). V lost 1 base and J lost 3, with 10 bases in between. This CDR3 has 14 residues. CDR3 in DNA: TGTGCCAGCAGCCAAGGTTGGCAGAACTACGAGCAGTACTTC. Amino acid sequence: CASSQGWQNYEQYF.

CDR3: CASSGAWSNTEAFF. The CDR3 DNA reads as TGTGCCAGTAGTGGGGCATGGTCGAACACTGAAGCTTTCTTT. The chain recombines TRBV19 with TRBJ1-1; perhaps TRBD1 as D (5 bases). The V end was cut by 5 bases, the J end by 1 base, with 11 bases between. Germline-derived CDR1 and CDR2 are LNHDA and SQIVND (reference sequence). This CDR3 is built from 14 residues.

The chain joins TRBV5-4 to TRBJ1-2; 8 nucleotides match TRBD1. The CDR3 has 14 residues. Germline V lookup: CDR1 SGHNT, CDR2 YYREEE (reference sequence). With 6 bases clipped from V and 3 bases from J, the junction kept 7 bases outside the gene matches. CDR3 bases: TGTGCCAGCATCCCCTCAGGGGGCGACTATGGCTACACCTTC. It specifies CASIPSGGDYGYTF.

This clonotype showed up many times. The chain couples TRBV6-9 to TRBJ2-5; 7 positions match TRBD2. The length of the CDR3 is 15 residues. Germline loops: CDR1 MNHGY, CDR2 SVAAGI. The J segment lost 4 bases and the V segment lost 3 bases, leaving 8 bases of the junction unmatched. The CDR3 DNA is TGTGCCAGCAGTTACGAGCGGGATCGGTCAGAGACCCAGTACTTC. It codes for CASSYERDRSETQYF.

The sample holds many counts of this clonotype. The chain uses TRBV28 and TRBJ1-1, with TRBD1 matching over 7 bases. Germline CDR1 MDHEN, CDR2 SYDVKM. The CDR3 sequence is 19 residues long. The trim removed 7 bases at V and 4 bases at J, leaving 24 bases unmatched. DNA of the CDR3: TGTGCCAGCACCCGGGTTGATTTCGGACAGGCAGGGGGATCCACTGAAGCTTTCTTT. Amino acids: CASTRVDFGQAGGSTEAFF.

Many counts were recorded for this clonotype. V gene TRBV15 combines with J gene TRBJ2-5, with TRBD2 matching over 13 bases. The CDR3 extends over 17 amino acids. With V trimmed by 8 bases and J by 2 bases, 11 bases remained unmatched. CDR1 is LNHNV and CDR2 is YYDKDF in the germline V gene (reference sequence). CDR3 coding DNA: TGTGCCACCCAAGGACTAGCGGGAGAGTTAAGGCAAGAGACCCAGTACTTC. The encoded protein is CATQGLAGELRQETQYF.

As for this clonotype: A much larger clone lies a single base off, so this may be a read error. This rearrangement joins TRBV7-9 to TRBJ1-1, with D possibly being TRBD1 (5 bases). CDR3 size: 13 residues. The germline CDR1 and CDR2 sequences are SEHNR and FQNEAQ (reference sequence). For the CDR3, the DNA is TGTACCAGCAGCTTAGGCGGGGGATCTGAAGCTTTCTTT. Amino acids: CTSSLGGGSEAFF.

The chain links TRBV28 to TRBJ1-2; tentative D call: TRBD1 (6 bases). CDR3 length equals 13 residues. The germline gives CDR1 MDHEN, CDR2 SYDVKM. V was trimmed by 6 bases and J by 4 bases, leaving 12 bases between them. The CDR3 nucleotides read TGTGCCAGCAGCTTTCAGGGGATCTATGGCTACACCTTC. It yields the protein CASSFQGIYGYTF.

Notes on this clonotype: A junction boundary mismatches the germline segment, possibly from a read error. CDR3 loop: CASSSDRGGYTEALF. Here the CDR3 DNA reads TGCGCCAGCAGCTCTGACAGGGGAGGATATACTGAAGCTCTCTTT. The V call is TRBV5-1, the J call TRBJ1-1, with 8 bases lining up with TRBD1. From germline, CDR1 is SGHRS and CDR2 YFSETQ. The CDR3 sequence is 15 residues long.

The rearrangement joins TRBV6-9 to TRBJ1-2, with D hard to call. The CDR3 runs to 14 residues. V was cut by 3 bases and J by 4 bases, with 12 bases left in between. Looked up from germline, CDR1 is MNHGY and CDR2 is SVAAGI. Written as DNA, the CDR3 is TGTGCCAGCAGTTACAACGGAGACTTCTATGGCTACACCTTC. Protein: CASSYNGDFYGYTF.

V usage is TRBV7-9 and J usage is TRBJ2-7; 16 nucleotides line up with TRBD2. This CDR3 contains 17 residues. V lost 5 bases and J lost 6; bases outside the gene matches: 10. Germline V CDR1 and CDR2: SEHNR, FQNEAQ (reference sequence). DNA for the CDR3: TGTGCCAGCAGCGACACCGGGACTAGCGGGAGGGCCCTCGAGCAGTACTTC. Its translation: CASSDTGTSGRALEQYF.

This chain connects TRBV6-5 to TRBJ1-2, with a tentative D call TRBD1 (5 bases). The CDR3 is made up of 12 amino acids. The V gene's germline CDR1 is MNHEY and CDR2 SVGAGI. The germline V and J ends were trimmed by 3 bases and 6 bases, with 8 bases remaining between them. The CDR3 loop reads CASSYEGDGYTF. The CDR3 nucleotides are TGTGCCAGCAGTTATGAAGGGGATGGCTACACCTTC.

The V call is TRBV11-2, the J call TRBJ1-3; TRBD1 might be the D (5 bases). Per germline, CDR1 SGHAT and CDR2 FQNNGV. V was shortened by 0 bases and J by 4 bases, with 13 bases between the two germline ends. This CDR3 contains 16 residues. DNA for the CDR3: TGTGCCAGCAGCTTAGACCCGGGGGGAGTCGGAAACACCATATATTTT. Translation: CASSLDPGGVGNTIYF.